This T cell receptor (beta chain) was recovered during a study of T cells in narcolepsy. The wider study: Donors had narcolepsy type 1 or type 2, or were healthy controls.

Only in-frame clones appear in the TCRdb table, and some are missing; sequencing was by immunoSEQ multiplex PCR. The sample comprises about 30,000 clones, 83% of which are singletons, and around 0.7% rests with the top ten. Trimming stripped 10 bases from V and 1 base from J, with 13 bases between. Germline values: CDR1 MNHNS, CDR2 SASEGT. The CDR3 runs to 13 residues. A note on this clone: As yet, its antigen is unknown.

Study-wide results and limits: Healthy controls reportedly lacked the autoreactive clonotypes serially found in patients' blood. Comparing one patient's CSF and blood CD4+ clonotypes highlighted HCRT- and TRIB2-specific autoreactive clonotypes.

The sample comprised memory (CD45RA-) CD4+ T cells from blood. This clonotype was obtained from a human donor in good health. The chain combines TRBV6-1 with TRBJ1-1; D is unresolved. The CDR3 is CAIVGWGNTEAFF. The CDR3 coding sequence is TGTGCCATCGTAGGGTGGGGGAACACTGAAGCTTTCTTT.